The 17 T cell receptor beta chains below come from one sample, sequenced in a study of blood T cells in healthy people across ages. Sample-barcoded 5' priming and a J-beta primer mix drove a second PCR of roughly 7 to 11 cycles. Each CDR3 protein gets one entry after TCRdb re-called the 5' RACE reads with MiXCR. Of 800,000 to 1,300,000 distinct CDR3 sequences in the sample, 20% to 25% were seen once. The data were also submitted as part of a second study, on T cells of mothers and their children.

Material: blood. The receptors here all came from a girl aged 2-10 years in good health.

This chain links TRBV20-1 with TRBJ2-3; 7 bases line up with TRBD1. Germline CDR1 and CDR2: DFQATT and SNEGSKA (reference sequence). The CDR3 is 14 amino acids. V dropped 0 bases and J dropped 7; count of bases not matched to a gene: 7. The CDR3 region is CSARDEGALNTQYF. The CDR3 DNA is TGCAGTGCTAGAGATGAGGGGGCGTTAAATACGCAGTATTTT.

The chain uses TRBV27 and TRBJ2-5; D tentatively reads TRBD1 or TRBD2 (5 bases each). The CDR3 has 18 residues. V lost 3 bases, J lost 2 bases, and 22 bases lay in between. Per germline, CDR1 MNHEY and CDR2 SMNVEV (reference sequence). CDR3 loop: CASSFIHVGDGLQETQYF. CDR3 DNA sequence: TGTGCCAGCAGTTTTATCCACGTGGGGGATGGGCTACAAGAGACCCAGTACTTC.

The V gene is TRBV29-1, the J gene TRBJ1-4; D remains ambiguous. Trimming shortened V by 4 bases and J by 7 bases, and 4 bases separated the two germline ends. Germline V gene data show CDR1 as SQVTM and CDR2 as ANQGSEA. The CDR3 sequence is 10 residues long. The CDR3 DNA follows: TGCAGCGTTGCAAGTGAAAAACTGTTTTTT. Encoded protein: CSVASEKLFF.

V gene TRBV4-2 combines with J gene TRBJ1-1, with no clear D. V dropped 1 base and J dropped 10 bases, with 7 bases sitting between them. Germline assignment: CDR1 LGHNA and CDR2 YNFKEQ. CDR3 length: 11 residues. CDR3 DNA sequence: TGTGCCAGCAGCCAAGGGCCGGGAGCTTTCTTT. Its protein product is CASSQGPGAFF.

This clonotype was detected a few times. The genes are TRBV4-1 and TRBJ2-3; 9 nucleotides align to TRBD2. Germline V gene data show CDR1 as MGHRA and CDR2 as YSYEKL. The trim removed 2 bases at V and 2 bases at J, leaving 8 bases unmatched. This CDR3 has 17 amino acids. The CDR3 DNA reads TGCGCCAGCAGCCAACCACAGACTAGCGGAATCACAGATACGCAGTATTTT. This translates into CASSQPQTSGITDTQYF.

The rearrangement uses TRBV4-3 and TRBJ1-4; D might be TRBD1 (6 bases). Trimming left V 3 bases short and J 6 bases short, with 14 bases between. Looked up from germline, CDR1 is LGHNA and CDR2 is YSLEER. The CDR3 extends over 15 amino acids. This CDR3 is CASSHTTGSDEKLFF. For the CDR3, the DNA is TGCGCCAGCAGCCATACAACAGGGAGTGATGAAAAACTGTTTTTT.

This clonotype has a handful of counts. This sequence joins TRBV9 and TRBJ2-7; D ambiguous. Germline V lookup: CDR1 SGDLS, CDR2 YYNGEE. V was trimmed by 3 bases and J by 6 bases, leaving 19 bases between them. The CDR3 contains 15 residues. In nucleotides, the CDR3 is TGTGCCAGCAGCGAAGAAATTACTCCAGTGGGCGAGCAGTACTTC. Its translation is CASSEEITPVGEQYF.

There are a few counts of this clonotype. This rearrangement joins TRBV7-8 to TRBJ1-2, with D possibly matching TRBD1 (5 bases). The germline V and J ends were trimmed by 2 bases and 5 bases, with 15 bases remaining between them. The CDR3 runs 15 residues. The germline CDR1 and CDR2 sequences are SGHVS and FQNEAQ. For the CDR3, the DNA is TGTGCCAGCAGCTTAAGTCAGGGCGCCCGATATGGCTACACCTTC. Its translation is CASSLSQGARYGYTF.

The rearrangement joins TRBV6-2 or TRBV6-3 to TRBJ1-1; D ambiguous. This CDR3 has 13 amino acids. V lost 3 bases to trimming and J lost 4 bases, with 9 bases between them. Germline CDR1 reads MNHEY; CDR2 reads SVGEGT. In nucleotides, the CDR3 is TGTGCCAGCAGTTATAGACGGAGCACTGAAGCTTTCTTT. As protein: CASSYRRSTEAFF.

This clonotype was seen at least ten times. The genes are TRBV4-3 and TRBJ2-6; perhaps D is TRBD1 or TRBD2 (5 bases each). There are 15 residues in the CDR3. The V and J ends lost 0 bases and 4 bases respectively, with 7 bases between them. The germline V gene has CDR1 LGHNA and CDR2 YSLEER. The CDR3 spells CASSQDGTGANVLTF. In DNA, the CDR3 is TGCGCCAGCAGCCAAGATGGGACGGGGGCCAACGTCCTGACTTTC.

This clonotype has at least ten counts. The CDR3 DNA reads as TGTGCCAGCAGACTAGCGGGGGGCTACAATGAGCAGTTCTTC. Translation gives CASRLAGGYNEQFF. The rearrangement uses TRBV11-1 and TRBJ2-1; TRBD2 matches 12 bases. CDR3 length: 14 residues. Looked up from germline, CDR1 is SGHAT and CDR2 is FQDESV (reference sequence). With 6 bases clipped from V and 3 bases from J, the junction kept 0 bases outside the gene matches.

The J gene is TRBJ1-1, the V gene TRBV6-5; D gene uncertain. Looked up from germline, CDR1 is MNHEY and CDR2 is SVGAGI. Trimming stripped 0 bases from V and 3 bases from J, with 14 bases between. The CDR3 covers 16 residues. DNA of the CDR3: TGTGCCAGCAGTTACTCGATAGGCAGAAGACACACTGAAGCTTTCTTT. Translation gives CASSYSIGRRHTEAFF.

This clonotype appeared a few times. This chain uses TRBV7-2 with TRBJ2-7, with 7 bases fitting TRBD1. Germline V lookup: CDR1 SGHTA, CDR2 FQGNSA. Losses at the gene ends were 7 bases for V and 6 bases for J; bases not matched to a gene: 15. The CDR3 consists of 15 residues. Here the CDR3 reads CASILLGTELREQYF. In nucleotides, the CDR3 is TGTGCCAGCATCCTTCTAGGGACAGAGCTACGCGAGCAGTACTTC.

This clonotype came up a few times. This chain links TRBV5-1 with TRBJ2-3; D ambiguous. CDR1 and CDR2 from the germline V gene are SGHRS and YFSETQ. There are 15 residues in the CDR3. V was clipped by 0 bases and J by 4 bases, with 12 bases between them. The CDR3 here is CASSLALETPDTQYF. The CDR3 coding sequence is TGCGCCAGCAGCTTGGCCTTGGAGACCCCAGATACGCAGTATTTT.

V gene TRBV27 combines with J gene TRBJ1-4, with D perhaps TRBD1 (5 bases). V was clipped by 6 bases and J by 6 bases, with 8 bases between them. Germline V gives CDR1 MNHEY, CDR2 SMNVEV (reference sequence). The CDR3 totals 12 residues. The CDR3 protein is CASRGRDEKLFF. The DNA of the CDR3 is TGTGCCAGCAGAGGCAGGGATGAAAAACTGTTTTTT.

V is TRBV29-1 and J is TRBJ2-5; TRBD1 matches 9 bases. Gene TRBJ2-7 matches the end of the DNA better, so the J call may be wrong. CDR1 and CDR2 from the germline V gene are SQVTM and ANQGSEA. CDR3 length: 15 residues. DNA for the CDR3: TGCAGCGTTGAGGGTGCGGGACAGGGAGGCTACGAGCAGTACTTC. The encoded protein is CSVEGAGQGGYEQYF.

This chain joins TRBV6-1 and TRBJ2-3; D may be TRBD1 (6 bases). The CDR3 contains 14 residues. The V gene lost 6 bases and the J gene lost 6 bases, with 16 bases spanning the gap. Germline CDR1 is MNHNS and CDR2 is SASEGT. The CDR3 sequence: CASRRQVQWDTQYF. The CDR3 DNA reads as TGTGCCAGCAGGAGACAGGTGCAGTGGGATACGCAGTATTTT.